This T cell receptor beta chain was sequenced in a study of beta chain features in type 1 diabetes. Findings and limits, study-wide: Patients with Type 1 diabetes showed moderately but significantly shorter TCRB CDR3s in all four CD4+ subsets. In type 1 diabetes patients, VDJ junctions had fewer insertions; deletions at these junctions were more frequent. Patients showed naive, central memory and Treg TCRB repertoires that appeared more similar than those of healthy donors.

CDR1 and CDR2 from the germline V gene are GTSNPN and SVGIG (reference sequence). V was clipped by 1 base and J by 2 bases; unmatched bases: 6. The CDR3 loop spans 15 amino acids. Reverse transcription of all isolated RNA meant that expressed TCRB transcripts were sequenced. Sequenced by immunoSEQ multiplex PCR; TCRdb stores in-frame clones only, minus some. The table includes about 360,000 clones, about 12% detected once. Heparinised blood was drawn once per donor, averaging approximately 100 mL. The sample holds a few counts of this clone. The antigen is not known. Input material: naive CD4+ T cells from blood. The V and J genes are TRBV30 and TRBJ2-3; 7 bases match TRBD2. The receptor's source is a woman aged 18-29 years with type 1 diabetes. CDR3 nucleotide sequence: TGTGCCTGGAGTGGTCCTAGCGGATACACAGATACGCAGTATTTT. Residues: CAWSGPSGYTDTQYF.